One sample yielded the 24 T cell receptor beta chains listed below, sequenced in a study of blood T cell repertoires in COVID-19. Libraries were prepared by immunoSEQ multiplex PCR; TCRdb keeps only in-frame clonotypes and omits some of them. The table lists 250,000 to 350,000 clones, around 89% of them singletons, with 1.5% to 2% in the top ten. The sample consisted of PBMCs or T cells enriched from blood (not recorded which). The receptor source for this set is a woman younger than 30 with acute COVID-19.

The CDR3 region is CASSWTSGPSYEQYF. CDR3 DNA sequence: TGTGCCAGCAGTTGGACTAGCGGGCCCTCCTACGAGCAGTACTTC. V usage is TRBV6-5 and J usage is TRBJ2-7; 11 bases match TRBD2. The CDR3 is 15 residues long. The V gene's germline CDR1 is MNHEY and CDR2 SVGAGI. V gave up 4 bases and J gave up 0 bases; unmatched junction bases: 2.

A single count supports this clone. The gene calls are TRBV11-2 and TRBJ2-1, with TRBD2 identical over 8 bases. The CDR3 is 19 residues long. The germline gives CDR1 SGHAT, CDR2 FQNNGV. The trim removed 3 bases at V and 2 bases at J, leaving 15 bases unmatched. For the CDR3, the DNA is TGTGCCAGCAGCTTTCGATTCTCTGTAGCGGGAAATGCCTACAATGAGCAGTTCTTC. Protein: CASSFRFSVAGNAYNEQFF.

The rearrangement joins TRBV2 to TRBJ1-5; D ambiguous. This CDR3 spans 13 amino acids. The V gene's germline CDR1 is SNHLY and CDR2 FYNNEI. Deletions cut 3 bases from V and 2 bases from J, with 5 bases between. The CDR3 is CASSEYGNQPQHF. DNA of the CDR3: TGTGCCAGCAGTGAGTATGGCAATCAGCCCCAGCATTTT. Drawing the rest from reference TRBV2 and TRBJ1-5, the complete variable domain is EPEVTQTPSHQVTQMGQEVILRCVPISNHLYFYWYRQILGQKVEFLVSFYNNEISEKSEIFDDQFSVERPDGSNFTLKIRSTKLEDSAMYFCASSEYGNQPQHFGDGTRLSIL.

The chain employs TRBV25-1 and TRBJ2-1, with TRBD2 matching 7 bases. J lost 4 bases, V lost 7 bases, and 10 bases had no gene match. This CDR3 is built from 15 residues. CDR1 and CDR2 (germline): MGHDK, SYGVNS. The CDR3 loop reads CASKGVSGLYNEQFF. The CDR3, as DNA: TGTGCCAGCAAAGGGGTTAGCGGGCTGTACAATGAGCAGTTCTTC.

This clone was counted a single time. This chain connects TRBV18 to TRBJ1-3; 7 nucleotides agree with TRBD1. J gave up 3 bases and V 2 bases, and 7 bases lay outside the gene matches. Germline V CDR1 and CDR2: KGHSH, LQKENI. This CDR3 is built from 16 residues. CDR3 sequence (DNA): TGTGCCAGCTCACCATCACAGGGGATTAGTGGAAACACCATATATTTT. It yields the protein CASSPSQGISGNTIYF.

The CDR3 region has the DNA TGTGCCAGCACCCGAGACGGGACATACCCTCAGCCCCAGCATTTT. This sequence encodes CASTRDGTYPQPQHF. This rearrangement joins TRBV7-9 to TRBJ1-5; D might be TRBD1 (6 bases). V lost 7 bases and J lost 6, with 19 bases in between. The CDR3 runs 15 residues. Germline loops: CDR1 SEHNR, CDR2 FQNEAQ (reference sequence).

V is TRBV28 and J is TRBJ2-3, with 9 bases lining up with TRBD1. The CDR3 has 15 residues. Germline V gives CDR1 MDHEN, CDR2 SYDVKM. V shed 5 bases and J 3 bases; nucleotides not matched to a gene: 6. The CDR3: CASSPLTGGTDTQYF. The DNA for the CDR3 is TGTGCCAGCAGTCCCCTGACAGGGGGGACAGATACGCAGTATTTT.

The rearrangement joins TRBV27 to TRBJ2-2; TRBD2 matches 14 bases. The junction had 7 bases not matched to a gene; V was cut back by 4 bases and J by 0 bases. The CDR3 covers 19 residues. Germline loops: CDR1 MNHEY, CDR2 SMNVEV (reference sequence). CDR3 region: CASSSTTSGRAANTGELFF. The CDR3 DNA reads as TGTGCCAGCAGTTCGACGACTAGCGGGAGGGCCGCGAACACCGGGGAGCTGTTTTTT.

The rearrangement uses TRBV28 and TRBJ2-1; 8 bases agree with TRBD2. In germline, CDR1 is MDHEN, CDR2 SYDVKM. The CDR3 extends over 15 amino acids. J lost 4 bases, V lost 1 base, and 3 bases had no gene match. The CDR3, as DNA: TGTGCCAGCAGTTTATTAGCGGGGCAGTACAATGAGCAGTTCTTC. As protein: CASSLLAGQYNEQFF.

V usage is TRBV6-1 and J usage is TRBJ1-2; 8 positions match TRBD1. The CDR3 is made up of 14 amino acids. Germline V gene lookup returns CDR1 MNHNS and CDR2 SASEGT. J lost 4 bases, V lost 3 bases, and 4 bases had no gene match. The CDR3 DNA reads TGTGCCAGCAGTGAGGCAGGGGGCGCCTATGGCTACACCTTC. Its translation: CASSEAGGAYGYTF.

V is TRBV18 and J is TRBJ2-4; 9 nucleotides align to TRBD2. The length of the CDR3 is 16 residues. V trimming: 6 bases; J trimming: 2 bases; junction bases outside the gene matches: 8. Germline CDR1 is KGHSH and CDR2 is LQKENI. For the CDR3, the DNA is TGTGCCAGCTCCGCGAGACTAGCGGATACCAAAAACATTCAGTACTTC. Translating gives CASSARLADTKNIQYF.

The rearrangement uses TRBV4-3 and TRBJ2-2, with D tentatively TRBD1 (6 bases). The CDR3 has 15 residues. The V gene's germline CDR1 is LGHNA and CDR2 YSLEER. Trimming stripped 3 bases from V and 1 base from J, with 9 bases between. The CDR3 protein is CASSHQTGNTGELFF. The CDR3 coding sequence is TGCGCCAGCAGCCACCAGACAGGGAACACCGGGGAGCTGTTTTTT.

V is TRBV3-1 (or the pseudogene TRBV3-2) and J is TRBJ2-7; 10 bases line up with TRBD2. Losses at the gene ends were 1 base for V and 6 bases for J; bases not matched to a gene: 9. CDR3 size: 16 residues. Per germline, CDR1 LGHDT and CDR2 YNNKEL (reference sequence). In nucleotides, the CDR3 is TGTGCCAGCAGCCAAGGATCTCTAGCGGGAGCTGCCGAGCAGTACTTC. This translates into CASSQGSLAGAAEQYF.

The chain uses TRBV19 and TRBJ2-5; 13 bases align to TRBD2. The CDR3 length is 17 residues. J was trimmed by 2 bases and V by 6 bases; bases with no gene match: 9. Germline V gene data show CDR1 as LNHDA and CDR2 as SQIVND (reference sequence). This chain's CDR3 is CASRVWPGLAGQETQYF. The CDR3 DNA is TGTGCCAGTAGAGTATGGCCGGGACTAGCGGGACAAGAGACCCAGTACTTC. Combining the CDR3 with reference TRBV19 and TRBJ2-5 gives the whole variable domain DGGITQSPKYLFRKEGQNVTLSCEQNLNHDAMYWYRQDPGQGLRLIYYSQIVNDFQKGDIAEGYSVSREKKESFPLTVTSAQKNPTAFYLCASRVWPGLAGQETQYFGPGTRLLVL.

The rearrangement uses TRBV6-5 and TRBJ2-7; the D gene is possibly TRBD1 (6 bases). Germline V gene sequence: CDR1 MNHEY, CDR2 SVGAGI. Trimming shortened V by 6 bases and J by 5 bases, and 11 bases separated the two germline ends. This CDR3 is built from 12 residues. The CDR3 here is CASSRDRNEQYF. The DNA for the CDR3 is TGTGCCAGCAGCCGAGACAGGAACGAGCAGTACTTC.

The V and J genes are TRBV29-1 and TRBJ1-1; 7 bases are shared with TRBD1. Germline V CDR1 and CDR2: SQVTM, ANQGSEA. CDR3 size: 14 residues. V shed 0 bases and J 11 bases; nucleotides not matched to a gene: 12. CDR3 in amino acids: CSVEDKDRIWRAFF. In DNA form, the CDR3 reads TGCAGCGTTGAAGATAAGGACAGGATATGGAGGGCTTTCTTT.

The rearrangement links TRBV6-5 to TRBJ1-2, with no clear D. The V and J ends lost 0 bases and 8 bases respectively, with 16 bases between them. Germline V lookup: CDR1 MNHEY, CDR2 SVGAGI. The CDR3 totals 15 residues. The CDR3 sequence: CASSYSRKGSMGYTF. As DNA, the CDR3 is TGTGCCAGCAGTTACTCGCGGAAAGGCTCGATGGGCTACACCTTC.

CDR3 residues: CASSLNPGPVTSGRNEQFF. The CDR3 DNA sequence: TGTGCCAGCAGCTTAAATCCCGGGCCTGTTACTAGCGGGAGGAATGAGCAGTTCTTC. V usage is TRBV7-3 and J usage is TRBJ2-1; 12 nucleotides line up with TRBD2. CDR1 and CDR2 from the germline V gene are SGHTA and FQGTGA. Unmatched junction bases numbered 14, after V lost 1 base and J lost 7 bases. This CDR3 region has 19 residues.

By sample share, this clone is medium-sized. Different DNA sequences within this sample yield the same CDR3. V and J are TRBV4-2 and TRBJ2-3, with TRBD2 matching 11 bases. Trimming at V came to 3 bases and at J to 0 bases, leaving 2 bases not matched to a gene. The CDR3 loop spans 16 amino acids. Looked up from germline, CDR1 is LGHNA and CDR2 is YNFKEQ. This chain's CDR3 is CASSHGTSGSTDTQYF. The CDR3 DNA is TGTGCCAGCAGCCATGGGACTAGCGGTAGCACAGATACGCAGTATTTT.

V and J are TRBV3-1 (or the pseudogene TRBV3-2) and TRBJ1-1, with 10 bases that match TRBD1. The CDR3 totals 15 residues. Germline V lookup: CDR1 LGHDT, CDR2 YNNKEL (reference sequence). V shed 4 bases, J shed 3 bases, and the junction held 5 bases outside the gene matches. The CDR3 coding sequence is TGTGCCAGCAGCCCTAGACAGGGGGCGCACACTGAAGCTTTCTTT. As protein: CASSPRQGAHTEAFF.

The chain couples TRBV7-3 to TRBJ2-1; maybe TRBD2 (6 bases). Germline CDR1 and CDR2: SGHTA and FQGTGA. The CDR3 contains 14 residues. V lost 5 bases to trimming and J lost 4 bases, with 12 bases between them. The CDR3 coding sequence is TGTGCCAGCAGCCCCCAGGGACTTTACAATGAGCAGTTCTTC. Translation: CASSPQGLYNEQFF.

V and J are TRBV12-5 and TRBJ1-2, with 8 bases identical to TRBD1. J gave up 4 bases and V 4 bases, and 2 bases lay outside the gene matches. The CDR3 has 13 amino acids. Germline CDR1 and CDR2: LGHNT and FRNRAP. The CDR3 spells CASGYGTGYGYTF. CDR3 coding DNA: TGTGCTAGTGGTTACGGGACAGGCTATGGCTACACCTTC. Full variable domain (rest looked up from reference TRBV12-5 and TRBJ1-2): DARVTQTPRHKVTEMGQEVTMRCQPILGHNTVFWYRQTMMQGLELLAYFRNRAPLDDSGMPKDRFSAEMPDATLATLKIQPSEPRDSAVYFCASGYGTGYGYTFGSGTRLTVV.

This clone appeared once. Written as DNA, the CDR3 is TGTGCCAGCAGCCCAAGGGGTCGGGAGGGGACCCAGTACTTC. Its protein is CASSPRGREGTQYF. This chain joins TRBV9 and TRBJ2-5; 8 bases align to TRBD2. This CDR3 spans 14 amino acids. The germline gives CDR1 SGDLS, CDR2 YYNGEE. V was pared by 4 bases and J by 7 bases, with 9 bases of the junction left unmatched.

This clone was observed a single time. The CDR3 loop is CASSQVATTYEQYF. The CDR3 nucleotides read TGCGCCAGCAGCCAAGTCGCCACAACCTACGAGCAGTACTTC. This chain joins TRBV4-1 and TRBJ2-7; D is undetermined. From germline, CDR1 is MGHRA and CDR2 YSYEKL. V dropped 1 base and J dropped 2 bases, with 9 bases sitting between them. The CDR3 is 14 amino acids.